This is a list of T cell receptor beta chains from one sample in a study of T cells in Graves' hyperthyroidism and ophthalmopathy. TCRdb ran MiXCR on the multiplex PCR reads and lists one entry per CDR3 protein. The table has around 500,000 distinct CDR3 sequences, 13% to 15% seen once. The sequenced material came from blood. The receptors come from a woman between 18 and 29 years old with Graves' hyperthyroidism. CDR3s include the opening cysteine and the closing phenylalanine or tryptophan. Each record gives: V gene, J gene, CDR3 protein.

v_gene: TRBV6-5
j_gene: TRBJ1-2
CDR3aa: CASSYSIQQYGYTF

v_gene: TRBV20-1
j_gene: TRBJ1-2
CDR3aa: CSAVTGTGGMFYGYTF

v_gene: TRBV2
j_gene: TRBJ2-2
CDR3aa: CASSGSIRVENTGELFF

v_gene: TRBV4-1
j_gene: TRBJ2-3
CDR3aa: CASSRRGDTDTQYF

v_gene: TRBV5-1
j_gene: TRBJ2-5
CDR3aa: CASSLGLAGETQYF

v_gene: TRBV19
j_gene: TRBJ2-2
CDR3aa: CASSKNGLSLPRTGELFF

v_gene: TRBV6-1
j_gene: TRBJ2-2
CDR3aa: CATSTVPGTGELFF

v_gene: TRBV6-1
j_gene: TRBJ1-2
CDR3aa: CASSPNQGFGRGYTF

v_gene: TRBV5-1
j_gene: TRBJ1-2
CDR3aa: CASSSGQGATNYGYTF

v_gene: TRBV6-1
j_gene: TRBJ1-2
CDR3aa: CASRDMWDRYYGYTF

v_gene: TRBV2
j_gene: TRBJ2-7
CDR3aa: CASSEAFYEQYF

v_gene: TRBV11-3
j_gene: TRBJ2-7
CDR3aa: CASIGQGSYEQYF

v_gene: TRBV5-1
j_gene: TRBJ1-3
CDR3aa: CASSSGEPSGNTIYF

v_gene: TRBV18
j_gene: TRBJ1-2
CDR3aa: CASSGQGAAKGYTF

v_gene: TRBV20-1
j_gene: TRBJ2-1
CDR3aa: CSARSGVTYNEQFF

v_gene: TRBV29-1
j_gene: TRBJ1-2
CDR3aa: CSVAGSSGYTF

v_gene: TRBV12-3/TRBV12-4
j_gene: TRBJ1-4
CDR3aa: CASSGFRDRIEKLFF

v_gene: TRBV4-1
j_gene: TRBJ2-5
CDR3aa: CASSQELAGGETQYF

v_gene: TRBV4-1
j_gene: TRBJ2-1
CDR3aa: CASSQLAGGGVEQFF

v_gene: TRBV28
j_gene: TRBJ2-3
CDR3aa: CASSSPGRRSDTQYF

v_gene: TRBV29-1
j_gene: TRBJ1-1
CDR3aa: CSVERDAGKGEAFF

v_gene: TRBV19
j_gene: TRBJ2-3
CDR3aa: CASSTGLAGARADTQYF

v_gene: TRBV2
j_gene: TRBJ2-5
CDR3aa: CASSVPSGTQYF

v_gene: TRBV29-1
j_gene: TRBJ2-1
CDR3aa: CSVGGGPYNEQFF

v_gene: TRBV15
j_gene: TRBJ1-2
CDR3aa: CATSTNRGGGYTF

v_gene: TRBV10-2
j_gene: TRBJ1-1
CDR3aa: CASSDWQVGAEAFF

v_gene: TRBV11-2
j_gene: TRBJ2-1
CDR3aa: CASSLDSGGEIDEQFF

v_gene: TRBV10-3
j_gene: TRBJ1-1
CDR3aa: CAISTTGSYTEAFF

v_gene: TRBV2
j_gene: TRBJ2-1
CDR3aa: CASKELAGHNEQFF

v_gene: TRBV29-1
j_gene: TRBJ1-2
CDR3aa: CSVDTSTWGYGYTF

v_gene: TRBV6-1
j_gene: TRBJ2-3
CDR3aa: CASSEGASGRSGTQYF

v_gene: TRBV6-1
j_gene: TRBJ1-5
CDR3aa: CASSYGQGPNQPQHF

v_gene: TRBV27
j_gene: TRBJ2-7
CDR3aa: CATGTESEQYF

v_gene: TRBV24-1
j_gene: TRBJ2-3
CDR3aa: CATSRSGSTDTQYF

v_gene: TRBV28
j_gene: TRBJ2-3
CDR3aa: CASSPLGTTTDTQYF

v_gene: TRBV30
j_gene: TRBJ2-2
CDR3aa: CAWSFYNTGELFF

v_gene: TRBV24-1
j_gene: TRBJ2-1
CDR3aa: CATSDRLAGGYNEQFF

v_gene: TRBV19
j_gene: TRBJ2-1
CDR3aa: CASSGRGLSLAGELYNEQFF

v_gene: TRBV20-1
j_gene: TRBJ1-1
CDR3aa: CSARDGGRGRTEAFF

v_gene: TRBV6-1
j_gene: TRBJ1-5
CDR3aa: CASSELAGIPYQPQHF

v_gene: TRBV30
j_gene: TRBJ2-3
CDR3aa: CAWSWGGGSTDTQYF

v_gene: TRBV30
j_gene: TRBJ2-5
CDR3aa: CAWKVGLWETQYF

v_gene: TRBV20-1
j_gene: TRBJ2-3
CDR3aa: CSARDHKGPDTQYF

v_gene: TRBV12-3/TRBV12-4
j_gene: TRBJ2-3
CDR3aa: CASSVWQARGSQYF

v_gene: TRBV12-3/TRBV12-4
j_gene: TRBJ1-1
CDR3aa: CASSRGGPNTEALF

v_gene: TRBV5-1
j_gene: TRBJ2-1
CDR3aa: CASSPQGGANYNEQFF

v_gene: TRBV6-2/TRBV6-3
j_gene: TRBJ2-1
CDR3aa: CASTHESSGSGNEQFF

v_gene: TRBV10-1
j_gene: TRBJ1-1
CDR3aa: CASSDGGLGAFF

v_gene: TRBV4-2
j_gene: TRBJ2-1
CDR3aa: CASSQDWQGGYNEQFF

v_gene: TRBV28
j_gene: TRBJ2-1
CDR3aa: CASSTGGRRDEQFF

v_gene: TRBV7-2
j_gene: TRBJ2-1
CDR3aa: CASSTSGRGANEQFF

v_gene: TRBV19
j_gene: TRBJ2-1
CDR3aa: CASSIQLAGPHEQFF